This T cell receptor (beta chain) was recorded in a study of T cells in Graves' hyperthyroidism and ophthalmopathy. Germline CDR1 is KGHSH and CDR2 is LQKENI. V dropped 1 base and J dropped 0 bases, with 7 bases sitting between them. The CDR3 spans 15 residues. There were TCR beta CDR3 regions amplified from RNA transcripts. TCR CDR3 regions were first amplified by RT-PCR with HTBI primers. From the multiplex PCR reads, TCRdb called clonotypes with MiXCR, one entry per CDR3 protein. Among 640,000 or so distinct CDR3 sequences, approximately 15% were seen once, and the ten largest hold over 6%. The chain combines TRBV18 with TRBJ1-5, with D possibly TRBD1 on 6 matching bases. This receptor was taken from a woman younger than 35 with Graves' ophthalmopathy. The source material was blood. CDR3 loop: CASSPRQDSNQPQHF. CDR3 coding DNA: TGTGCCAGCTCACCACGACAGGATAGCAATCAGCCCCAGCATTTT.